Shown below are 26 T cell receptor beta chains from a single sample sequenced in a study of T-cell memory formation after mild COVID-19. TCRdb re-called the 5' RACE reads with MiXCR, one entry per CDR3 protein. The data show hundreds of thousands of distinct CDR3 sequences, roughly 17% seen once. The sequencing sample was made of PBMCs or a T cell subset sorted from them (not recorded which). The receptors were gathered from an adult woman who had mild COVID-19 (a few samples of this study predate the infection). Cell type and time point are not known.

This clonotype was counted only a few times. The chain carries TRBV7-2 and TRBJ2-3; TRBD2 matches 9 bases. With V trimmed by 3 bases and J by 1 base, 5 bases remained unmatched. The CDR3 extends over 16 amino acids. Germline loops: CDR1 SGHTA, CDR2 FQGNSA. Here the CDR3 DNA reads TGTGCCAGCAGCTTTCTGGGACTAGCTCGCACAGATACGCAGTATTTT. It translates to CASSFLGLARTDTQYF.

The chain employs TRBV20-1 and TRBJ1-5; D uncertain. The CDR3 runs 14 residues. Looked up from germline, CDR1 is DFQATT and CDR2 is SNEGSKA (reference sequence). With 5 bases removed from V and 1 base from J, the gap between germline ends came to 12 bases. The CDR3: CSAYRSGSNQPQHF. CDR3 in DNA: TGCAGTGCTTACAGATCCGGGAGCAATCAGCCCCAGCATTTT.

J is TRBJ2-3 and V is TRBV12-3 or TRBV12-4, with 8 bases fitting TRBD1. This CDR3 region has 15 residues. Trimming cost V 5 bases and J 6 bases; bases outside gene matches: 10. In DNA form, the CDR3 reads TGTGCCAGCAGTCCCCAGGGGGCATTAGGGGATACGCAGTATTTT. Amino acid sequence: CASSPQGALGDTQYF.

This chain uses TRBV24-1 with TRBJ2-1, with D uncertain. The CDR3 contains 14 residues. Germline-derived CDR1 and CDR2 are KGHDR and SFDVKD. V lost 2 bases and J lost 6, with 10 bases in between. CDR3: CATSDWVLGNEQFF. Written as DNA, the CDR3 is TGTGCCACCAGTGATTGGGTACTGGGCAATGAGCAGTTCTTC.

The chain recombines TRBV5-1 with TRBJ1-1; D remains ambiguous. Trimming removed 1 base from V and 3 bases from J, with 7 bases in between. CDR3 size: 13 residues. CDR1 and CDR2 from the germline V gene are SGHRS and YFSETQ. The CDR3, as DNA: TGCGCCAGCAGCTTGTCTGTAGACACTGAAGCTTTCTTT. Amino acids: CASSLSVDTEAFF.

Many counts were recorded for this clonotype. V is TRBV3-1 and J is TRBJ1-2, with 12 bases matching TRBD1. V shed 5 bases, J shed 4 bases, and the junction held 11 bases outside the gene matches. This CDR3 spans 17 amino acids. The germline gives CDR1 LGHDT, CDR2 YNNKEL (reference sequence). CDR3 coding DNA: TGTGCCAGCAGCTCTTCCGGGACAGGGGGCCGATTCTATGGCTACACCTTC. It encodes CASSSSGTGGRFYGYTF. Looking up the rest from reference TRBV3-1 and TRBJ1-2 gives the full variable domain: DTAVSQTPKYLVTQMGNDKSIKCEQNLGHDTMYWYKQDSKKFLKIMFSYNNKELIINETVPNRFSPKSPDKAHLNLHINSLELGDSAVYFCASSSSGTGGRFYGYTFGSGTRLTVV.

This clonotype came up a few times. The rearrangement joins TRBV6-6 to TRBJ2-6; D is possibly TRBD1 (5 bases). Germline V gene lookup returns CDR1 MNHNY and CDR2 SVGAGI (reference sequence). CDR3 length: 17 residues. Trimming left V 0 bases short and J 0 bases short, with 9 bases between. The chain's CDR3 is CASSYSQAHSGANVLTF. CDR3 DNA: TGTGCCAGCAGTTACTCACAGGCCCACTCTGGGGCCAACGTCCTGACTTTC.

The chain links TRBV12-3 or TRBV12-4 to TRBJ2-6; D possibly corresponds to TRBD2 (6 bases). The CDR3 runs 16 residues. V shed 4 bases and J shed 0 bases, with 10 bases lying between them. The CDR3 DNA is TGTGCCAGCAGTTGGTCCGGGGGCTCTGGGGCCAACGTCCTGACTTTC. It specifies CASSWSGGSGANVLTF.

This clonotype occurred many times. The V gene is TRBV5-4, the J gene TRBJ2-7, with TRBD1 matching over 12 bases. CDR3 size: 16 residues. CDR1 SGHNT and CDR2 YYREEE come from the germline V gene (reference sequence). Germline trimming cut 1 base from V and 4 bases from J; bases unmatched to any gene: 6. The CDR3 DNA sequence: TGTGCCAGCAGCTTGATGGGACAGGGGGCGAGTTACGAGCAGTACTTC. Amino acid sequence: CASSLMGQGASYEQYF.

The chain joins TRBV5-1 to TRBJ2-2; D perhaps matches TRBD2 (7 bases). Deletions cut 6 bases from V and 4 bases from J, with 19 bases between. Germline lookup yields CDR1 SGHRS and CDR2 YFSETQ. There are 16 residues in the CDR3. CDR3 loop: CASKTIGGLGTGELFF. In DNA form, the CDR3 reads TGCGCCAGCAAGACTATCGGGGGGCTAGGCACCGGGGAGCTGTTTTTT.

This clonotype was detected only a few times. The V call is TRBV2, the J call TRBJ2-3; 9 positions match TRBD2. Looked up from germline, CDR1 is SNHLY and CDR2 is FYNNEI. With V trimmed by 5 bases and J by 14 bases, 20 bases remained unmatched. The CDR3 consists of 16 residues. The CDR3 DNA reads TGTGCCAGCAGTCCTACAAGCACAACTAGCGGGTCGTCGGCGTATTTT. It encodes CASSPTSTTSGSSAYF.

This sequence joins TRBV20-1 and TRBJ2-7, with 7 bases matching TRBD1. After removal of 5 bases from V and 0 bases from J, the junction contained 7 bases not matched to a gene. CDR1 and CDR2 (germline): DFQATT, SNEGSKA (reference sequence). This CDR3 contains 14 residues. This chain's CDR3 is CSAQTGSGSYEQYF. The CDR3 DNA follows: TGCAGTGCTCAGACAGGGTCGGGCTCCTACGAGCAGTACTTC.

This clonotype has just a few counts. The chain combines TRBV11-3 with TRBJ1-4, with TRBD1 identical over 9 bases. CDR1 SGHNT and CDR2 YENEEA come from the germline V gene. V trimming: 5 bases; J trimming: 3 bases; junction bases outside the gene matches: 4. The CDR3 is made up of 15 amino acids. The CDR3, as DNA: TGTGCCAGCAGCGCCTGGACAGGGGCTAATGAAAAACTGTTTTTT. Protein product: CASSAWTGANEKLFF.

This clonotype was seen a handful of times. The chain joins TRBV25-1 to TRBJ1-1; no clear D gene. Between the trimmed V and J ends, which lost 1 base and 4 bases, there was a span of 7 bases. Germline CDR1 reads MGHDK; CDR2 reads SYGVNS. The CDR3 length is 13 residues. CDR3 coding DNA: TGTGCCAGCAGTGAATTCGCCGGCACTGAAGCTTTCTTT. This encodes CASSEFAGTEAFF.

The J gene is TRBJ2-1, the V gene TRBV7-3; weak D call: TRBD2 (6 bases). The CDR3 runs 15 residues. Trimming removed 2 bases from V and 7 bases from J, with 15 bases in between. Germline-derived CDR1 and CDR2 are SGHTA and FQGTGA. CDR3 nucleotide sequence: TGTGCCAGCAGCTTAGGGGCGGGGTCTACAAATGAGCAGTTCTTC. This codes for CASSLGAGSTNEQFF.

This rearrangement joins TRBV7-2 to TRBJ2-1, with D possibly matching TRBD2 (6 bases). CDR1 SGHTA and CDR2 FQGNSA come from the germline V gene. The V and J ends lost 1 base and 6 bases respectively, with 22 bases between them. The CDR3 contains 18 residues. The CDR3: CASSLVWGVFGEGNEQFF. The CDR3 coding sequence is TGTGCCAGCAGCTTAGTCTGGGGGGTATTCGGAGAGGGCAATGAGCAGTTCTTC. Full variable domain (missing parts from reference TRBV7-2 and TRBJ2-1): GAGVSQSPSNKVTEKGKDVELRCDPISGHTALYWYRQSLGQGLEFLIYFQGNSAPDKSGLPSDRFSAERTGGSVSTLTIQRTQQEDSAVYLCASSLVWGVFGEGNEQFFGPGTRLTVL.

There are a few counts of this clonotype. No DNA is shown, since the ends of the CDR3 on it are uncertain; the CDR3 is the one TCRdb lists. The V call is TRBV12-3 or TRBV12-4, the J call TRBJ2-3; TRBD2, the table's D call, lacks a check against the DNA. The CDR3 length is 21 residues, termini included. The CDR3 spells CASSPVGGSTDTQYFEDTQYF.

This chain joins TRBV30 and TRBJ1-4; 11 positions match TRBD1. V lost 5 bases, J lost 7 bases, and 6 bases stayed unmatched. The CDR3 loop spans 14 amino acids. Germline V gives CDR1 GTSNPN, CDR2 SVGIG (reference sequence). This CDR3 reads CAWDWTGGGEKLFF. The CDR3 DNA reads as TGTGCCTGGGACTGGACAGGGGGCGGTGAAAAACTGTTTTTT.

This clonotype was counted a few times. The genes are TRBV11-2 and TRBJ2-7; no firm D call. The germline V gene has CDR1 SGHAT and CDR2 FQNNGV. Trimming removed 4 bases from V and 6 bases from J, with 10 bases in between. The CDR3 has 12 amino acids. Written as DNA, the CDR3 is TGTGCCAGCAGCTATGCCCTCTCCGAGCAGTACTTC. Translated, it gives CASSYALSEQYF.

This clonotype has ten or more counts. The chain has TRBV7-8 and TRBJ2-3, with 10 bases fitting TRBD1. The CDR3 has 16 amino acids. The V gene's germline CDR1 is SGHVS and CDR2 FQNEAQ. After removal of 4 bases from V and 2 bases from J, the junction contained 6 bases not matched to a gene. The CDR3 loop is CASSSRTGGITDTQYF. The CDR3 nucleotides read TGTGCCAGCAGCTCCAGGACAGGGGGAATCACAGATACGCAGTATTTT.

The V and J genes are TRBV4-3 and TRBJ1-5; D gene unclear. The V end lost 0 bases, the J end lost 2 bases, and 8 bases lay between the germline ends. CDR1 LGHNA and CDR2 YSLEER come from the germline V gene. The CDR3 covers 15 residues. The CDR3 loop reads CASSQDVNRNQPQHF. The CDR3 DNA reads as TGCGCCAGCAGCCAAGATGTAAACCGCAATCAGCCCCAGCATTTT.

The chain has TRBV3-1 and TRBJ2-5, with 7 positions matching TRBD1. CDR3 length equals 14 residues. Per the germline V gene, CDR1 is LGHDT and CDR2 is YNNKEL (reference sequence). The V segment lost 4 bases and the J segment 2 bases; nucleotides outside the gene matches: 4. CDR3 bases: TGTGCCAGCAGCCCCGGGACAGATCAAGAGACCCAGTACTTC. Protein: CASSPGTDQETQYF.

This clonotype has only a few counts. V usage is TRBV7-2 and J usage is TRBJ2-3, with 9 nucleotides matching TRBD2. Losses at the gene ends were 2 bases for V and 5 bases for J; bases not matched to a gene: 8. The CDR3 is made up of 16 amino acids. From germline, CDR1 is SGHTA and CDR2 FQGNSA. The CDR3 region is CASSLTGTSMGDTQYF. In nucleotides, the CDR3 is TGTGCCAGCAGCTTAACTGGGACTAGCATGGGAGATACGCAGTATTTT.

In its sample, this clonotype was seen a few times. The CDR3 DNA reads as TGTGCCAGCAGCCGTGAAGGACAGGGCTACGAGCAGTACTTC. Translation gives CASSREGQGYEQYF. The gene calls are TRBV5-4 and TRBJ2-7; 8 nucleotides agree with TRBD1. The CDR3 totals 14 residues. After removal of 4 bases from V and 3 bases from J, the junction contained 6 bases not matched to a gene. Germline-derived CDR1 and CDR2 are SGHNT and YYREEE (reference sequence).

V and J are TRBV23-1 and TRBJ2-7; 8 positions agree with TRBD1. TRBV23-1 is an ORF for which the function is uncertain. The CDR3 totals 15 residues. V lost 2 bases, J lost 5 bases, and 8 bases stayed unmatched. CDR3 sequence: CASSQGGRGHHEQYF. CDR3 nucleotides: TGCGCCAGCAGTCAAGGAGGCAGGGGGCACCACGAGCAGTACTTC.

The genes are TRBV20-1 and TRBJ2-5; 7 positions match TRBD1. The CDR3 spans 14 residues. The germline V gene encodes CDR1 DFQATT and CDR2 SNEGSKA (reference sequence). After removal of 2 bases from V and 3 bases from J, the junction contained 6 bases not matched to a gene. CDR3 loop: CSARTRGWKETQYF. The CDR3 nucleotides are TGCAGTGCTAGAACCAGGGGGTGGAAAGAGACCCAGTACTTC.